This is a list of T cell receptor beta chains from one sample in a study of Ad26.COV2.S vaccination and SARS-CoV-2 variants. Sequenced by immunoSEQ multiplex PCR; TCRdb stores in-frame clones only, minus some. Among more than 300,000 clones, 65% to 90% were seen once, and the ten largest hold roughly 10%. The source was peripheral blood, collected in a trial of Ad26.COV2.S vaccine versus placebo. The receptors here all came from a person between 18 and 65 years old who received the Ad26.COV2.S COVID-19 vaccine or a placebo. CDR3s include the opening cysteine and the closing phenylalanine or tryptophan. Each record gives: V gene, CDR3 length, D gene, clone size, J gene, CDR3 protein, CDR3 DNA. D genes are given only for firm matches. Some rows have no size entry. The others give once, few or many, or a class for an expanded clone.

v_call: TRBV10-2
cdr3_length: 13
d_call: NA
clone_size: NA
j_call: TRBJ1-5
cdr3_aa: CASSETGNQPQHF
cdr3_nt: TGCGCCAGCAGTGAGACAGGGAATCAGCCCCAGCATTTT

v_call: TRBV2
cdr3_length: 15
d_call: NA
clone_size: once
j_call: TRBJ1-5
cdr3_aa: CASREPGQGNQPQHF
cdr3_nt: TGTGCCAGCAGGGAACCGGGACAAGGCAATCAGCCCCAGCATTTT

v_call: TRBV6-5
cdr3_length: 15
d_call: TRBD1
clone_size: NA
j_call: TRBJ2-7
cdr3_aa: CASSRDRTGRLEQYF
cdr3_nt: TGTGCCAGCAGCCGGGACAGGACAGGCAGGTTAGAGCAGTACTTC

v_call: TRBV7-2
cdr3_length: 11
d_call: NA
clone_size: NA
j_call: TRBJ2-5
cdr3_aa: CASSFGETQYF
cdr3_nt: TGTGCCAGCAGCTTCGGAGAGACCCAGTACTTC

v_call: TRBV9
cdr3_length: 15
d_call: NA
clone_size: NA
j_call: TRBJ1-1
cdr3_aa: CASSYTSGGTTEAFF
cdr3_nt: TGTGCCAGCAGCTATACTTCCGGAGGGACCACTGAAGCTTTCTTT

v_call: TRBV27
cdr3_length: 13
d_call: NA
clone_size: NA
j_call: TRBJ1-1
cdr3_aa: CASGDLGETEAFF
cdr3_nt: TGTGCCAGCGGGGACCTCGGGGAGACTGAAGCTTTCTTT

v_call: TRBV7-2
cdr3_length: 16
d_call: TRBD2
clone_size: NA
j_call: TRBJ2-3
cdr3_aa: CASSAPGLGGPDTQYF
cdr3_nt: TGTGCCAGCAGCGCTCCGGGACTAGGAGGTCCAGATACGCAGTATTTT

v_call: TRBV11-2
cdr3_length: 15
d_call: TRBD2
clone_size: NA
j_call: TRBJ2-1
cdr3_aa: CASSSRLAGVNEQFF
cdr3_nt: TGTGCCAGCAGCTCAAGACTAGCGGGGGTCAATGAGCAGTTCTTC

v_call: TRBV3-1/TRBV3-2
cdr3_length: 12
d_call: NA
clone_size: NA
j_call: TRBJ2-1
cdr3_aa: CASSQDLGWQFF
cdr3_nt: TGTGCCAGCAGCCAAGATCTCGGATGGCAGTTCTTC

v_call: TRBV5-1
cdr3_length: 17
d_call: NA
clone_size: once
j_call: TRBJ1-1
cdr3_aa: CASSTGLPGGGLTEAFF
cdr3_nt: TGCGCCAGCAGCACGGGACTTCCCGGGGGTGGGCTGACTGAAGCTTTCTTT

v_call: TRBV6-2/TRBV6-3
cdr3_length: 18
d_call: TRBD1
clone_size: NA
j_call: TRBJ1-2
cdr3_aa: CASSTLSGQGAGGYGYTF
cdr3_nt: TGTGCCAGCAGTACGCTGTCCGGACAGGGGGCCGGTGGGTATGGCTACACCTTC

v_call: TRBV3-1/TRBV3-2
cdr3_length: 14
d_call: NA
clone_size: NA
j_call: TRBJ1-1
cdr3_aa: CASSLTQGITEAFF
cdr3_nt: TGTGCCAGCAGCCTGACTCAGGGGATCACTGAAGCTTTCTTT

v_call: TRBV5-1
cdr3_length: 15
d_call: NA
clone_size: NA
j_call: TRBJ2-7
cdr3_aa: CASSLVAGASREQYF
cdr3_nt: TGCGCCAGCAGCTTGGTGGCGGGGGCAAGTCGGGAGCAGTACTTC

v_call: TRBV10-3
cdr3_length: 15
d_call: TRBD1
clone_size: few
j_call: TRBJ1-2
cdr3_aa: CAISVGQGGSYGYTF
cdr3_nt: TGTGCCATCAGTGTCGGACAGGGGGGGAGCTATGGCTACACCTTC

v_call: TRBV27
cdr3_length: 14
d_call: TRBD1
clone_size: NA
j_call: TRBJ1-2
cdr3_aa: CASRPGTANYGYTF
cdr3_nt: TGTGCCAGCCGACCCGGGACAGCAAACTATGGCTACACCTTC

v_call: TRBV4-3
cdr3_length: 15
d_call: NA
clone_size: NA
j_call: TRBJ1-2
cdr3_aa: CASSQGPDRGLGYTF
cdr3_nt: TGCGCCAGCAGCCAAGGGCCGGACCGGGGGTTAGGCTACACCTTC

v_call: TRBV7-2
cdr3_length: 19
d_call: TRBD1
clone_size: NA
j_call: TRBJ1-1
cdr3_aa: CASRDPGRTGWGMNTEAFF
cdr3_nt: TGTGCCAGCAGAGACCCGGGCCGGACAGGGTGGGGGATGAACACTGAAGCTTTCTTT

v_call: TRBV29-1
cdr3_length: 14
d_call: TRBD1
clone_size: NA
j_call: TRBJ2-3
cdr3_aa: CSALRDRGPDTQYF
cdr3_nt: TGCAGCGCCCTAAGGGACAGGGGGCCAGATACGCAGTATTTT

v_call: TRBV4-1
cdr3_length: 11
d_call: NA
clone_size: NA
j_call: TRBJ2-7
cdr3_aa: CASSPYYEQYF
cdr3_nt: TGCGCCAGCAGCCCGTACTACGAGCAGTACTTC

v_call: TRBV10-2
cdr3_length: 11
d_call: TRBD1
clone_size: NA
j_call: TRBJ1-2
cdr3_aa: CASNPGQGLTF
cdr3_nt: TGCGCCAGCAATCCGGGACAGGGTCTCACCTTC

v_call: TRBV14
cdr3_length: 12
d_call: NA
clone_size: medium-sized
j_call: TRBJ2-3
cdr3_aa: CASSRFTDTQYF
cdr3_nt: TGTGCCAGCAGTAGATTCACAGATACGCAGTATTTT

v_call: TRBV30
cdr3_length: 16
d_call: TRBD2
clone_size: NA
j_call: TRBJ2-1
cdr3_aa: CAWAHPTSGIWNEQFF
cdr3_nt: TGTGCCTGGGCTCACCCGACTAGCGGGATTTGGAATGAGCAGTTCTTC

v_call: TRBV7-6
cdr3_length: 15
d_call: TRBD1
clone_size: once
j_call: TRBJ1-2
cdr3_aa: CASSPRQGGNYGYTF
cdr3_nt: TGTGCCAGCAGCCCAAGACAGGGTGGAAACTATGGCTACACCTTC

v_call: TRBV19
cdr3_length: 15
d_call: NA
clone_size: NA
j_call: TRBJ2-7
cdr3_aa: CASSIGGDVTYEQYF
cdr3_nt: TGTGCCAGTAGTATAGGAGGAGACGTCACCTACGAGCAGTACTTC

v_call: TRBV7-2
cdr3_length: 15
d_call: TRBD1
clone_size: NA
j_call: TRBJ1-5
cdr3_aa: CASSPRGRDNQPQHF
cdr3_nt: TGTGCCAGCAGCCCCAGGGGGCGAGACAATCAGCCCCAGCATTTT

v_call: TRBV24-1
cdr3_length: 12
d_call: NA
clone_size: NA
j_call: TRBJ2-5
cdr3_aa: CATSGPGETQYF
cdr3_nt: TGTGCCACCAGCGGTCCCGGAGAGACCCAGTACTTC

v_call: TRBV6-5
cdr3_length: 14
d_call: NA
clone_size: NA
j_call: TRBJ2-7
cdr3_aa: CASRYSGENYEQYF
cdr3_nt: TGTGCCAGCCGCTACTCAGGGGAAAACTACGAGCAGTACTTC

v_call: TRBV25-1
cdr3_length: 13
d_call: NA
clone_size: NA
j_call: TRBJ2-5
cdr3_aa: CASGTPYPETQYF
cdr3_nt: TGTGCCAGCGGGACTCCCTACCCAGAGACCCAGTACTTC

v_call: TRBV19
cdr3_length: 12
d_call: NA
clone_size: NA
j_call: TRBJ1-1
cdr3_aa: CASSIVNTEAFF
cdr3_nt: TGTGCCAGTAGTATAGTTAACACTGAAGCTTTCTTT

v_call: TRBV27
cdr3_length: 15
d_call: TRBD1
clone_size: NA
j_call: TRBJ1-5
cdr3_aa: CASSAGTGGGQPQHF
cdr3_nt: TGTGCCAGCAGTGCCGGGACAGGGGGCGGTCAGCCCCAGCATTTT

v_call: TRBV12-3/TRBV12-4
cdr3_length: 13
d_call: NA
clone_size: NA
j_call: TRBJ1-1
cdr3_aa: CASIQYMGTEAFF
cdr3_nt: TGTGCCAGCATCCAATACATGGGCACTGAAGCTTTCTTT

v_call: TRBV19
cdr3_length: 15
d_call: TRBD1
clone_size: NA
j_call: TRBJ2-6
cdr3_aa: CASTPDRAGANVLTF
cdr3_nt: TGTGCCAGTACCCCCGACAGGGCTGGGGCCAACGTCCTGACTTTC

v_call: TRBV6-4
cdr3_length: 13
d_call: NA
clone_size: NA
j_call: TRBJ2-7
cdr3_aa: CASSPTYGYEQYF
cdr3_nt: TGTGCCAGCAGTCCCACCTACGGATACGAGCAGTACTTC

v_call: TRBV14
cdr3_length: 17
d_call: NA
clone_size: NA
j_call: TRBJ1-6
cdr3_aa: CASSRGSPGASNSPLHF
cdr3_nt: TGTGCCAGCAGCCGTGGGAGTCCGGGGGCTAGTAATTCACCCCTCCACTTT

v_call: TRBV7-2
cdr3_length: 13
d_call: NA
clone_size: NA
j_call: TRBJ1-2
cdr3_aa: CASSFQPNYGYTF
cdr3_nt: TGTGCCAGCAGCTTCCAGCCTAACTATGGCTACACCTTC